This entry lists 10 T cell receptor beta chains sequenced from one sample in a study of blood T cell repertoires in COVID-19. The method was immunoSEQ multiplex PCR; TCRdb's version includes in-frame clones alone and lacks a portion of them. This sample has around 150,000 clones, with around 79% found just once. Sample: PBMCs or T cells enriched from blood (not recorded which). Receptors originate from a middle-aged man who had recovered from COVID-19.

V usage is TRBV7-6 and J usage is TRBJ2-2; TRBD2 is a possible D gene (6 bases). The length of the CDR3 is 16 residues. Trimming removed 5 bases at V and 0 bases at J, with 13 bases between. Per the germline V gene, CDR1 is SGHVS and CDR2 is FNYEAQ. CDR3 DNA: TGTGCCAGCAGCCCCCTCCGACTAGCGAACACCGGGGAGCTGTTTTTT. Translated, it gives CASSPLRLANTGELFF.

The rearrangement joins TRBV9 to TRBJ1-3; D remains unclear. CDR3 length: 15 residues. With 1 base removed from V and 0 bases from J, the gap between germline ends came to 8 bases. Looked up from germline, CDR1 is SGDLS and CDR2 is YYNGEE. In nucleotides, the CDR3 is TGTGCCAGCAGCGTATCCGAGGACTCTGGAAACACCATATATTTT. As protein: CASSVSEDSGNTIYF.

Written as DNA, the CDR3 is TGTGCCAGCAGTTTCGAGGGATGGACCGGGGAGCTGTTTTTT. Encoded protein: CASSFEGWTGELFF. The rearrangement uses TRBV6-5 and TRBJ2-2; D is perhaps TRBD2 (5 bases). The CDR3 sequence is 14 residues long. The germline CDR1 and CDR2 sequences are MNHEY and SVGAGI. Trimming left V 4 bases short and J 5 bases short, with 11 bases between.

The chain joins TRBV5-5 to TRBJ2-3, with 9 bases identical to TRBD2. Trimming at V came to 4 bases and at J to 2 bases, leaving 8 bases not matched to a gene. Germline CDR1 reads SGHKS; CDR2 reads YYEKEE (reference sequence). The CDR3 is made up of 16 amino acids. The CDR3 spells CASSPMTSGPTDTQYF. For the CDR3, the DNA is TGTGCCAGCAGCCCAATGACTAGCGGACCCACAGATACGCAGTATTTT.

The chain combines TRBV24-1 with TRBJ2-7; tentative D call: TRBD1 (5 bases). The V end lost 6 bases, the J end lost 5 bases, and 16 bases lay between the germline ends. Germline V CDR1 and CDR2: KGHDR, SFDVKD. CDR3 length equals 14 residues. DNA of the CDR3: TGTGCCACCAGTCCGTTTGGGGCAATGGACGAGCAGTACTTC. This encodes CATSPFGAMDEQYF.

The rearrangement joins TRBV6-5 to TRBJ2-7, with a possible D match to TRBD1 (6 bases). Germline V gene data show CDR1 as MNHEY and CDR2 as SVGAGI. V lost 7 bases and J 2 bases, leaving 15 bases between the germline ends. The CDR3 totals 14 residues. The DNA of the CDR3 is TGTGCCAGCACCCCGGGACAAACAACCTACGAGCAGTACTTC. Translating gives CASTPGQTTYEQYF.

This clone was detected a few times. The chain has TRBV18 and TRBJ2-2; 7 nucleotides line up with TRBD1. This CDR3 comprises 18 residues. The V gene end was trimmed by 6 bases and the J gene end by 2 bases; junction bases not matched to a gene: 15. Looked up from germline, CDR1 is KGHSH and CDR2 is LQKENI. CDR3 sequence (DNA): TGTGCCAGCTCTCGAACTACTACAGGGGCCCCCAACACCGGGGAGCTGTTTTTT. It codes for CASSRTTTGAPNTGELFF.

CDR3 sequence: CASSLAASGGTDTQYF. CDR3 DNA: TGTGCCAGCAGCTTAGCGGCTAGCGGGGGGACGGATACGCAGTATTTT. The chain couples TRBV7-6 to TRBJ2-3; 11 nucleotides line up with TRBD2. There are 16 residues in the CDR3. V shed 0 bases, J shed 6 bases, and the junction held 5 bases outside the gene matches. Per the germline V gene, CDR1 is SGHVS and CDR2 is FNYEAQ.

The chain uses TRBV7-8 and TRBJ1-5, with 7 bases identical to TRBD1. The ends lost 4 bases at V and 3 bases at J; junction bases unmatched: 6. Germline V gene lookup returns CDR1 SGHVS and CDR2 FQNEAQ. The CDR3 consists of 15 residues. CDR3 region: CASSSRGTVNQPQHF. CDR3 nucleotide sequence: TGTGCCAGCAGCTCCAGAGGGACAGTCAATCAGCCCCAGCATTTT.

This clone came up a few times. The chain recombines TRBV5-1 with TRBJ1-1; a possible D gene is TRBD1 (6 bases). V was pared by 4 bases and J by 1 base, with 14 bases between. Germline loops: CDR1 SGHRS, CDR2 YFSETQ. The CDR3 contains 15 residues. The DNA for the CDR3 is TGCGCCAGCAGCCCCGGGACACTAACGAACACTGAAGCTTTCTTT. Its translation: CASSPGTLTNTEAFF. The whole variable domain, filled in from reference TRBV5-1 and TRBJ1-1, reads KAGVTQTPRYLIKTRGQQVTLSCSPISGHRSVSWYQQTPGQGLQFLFEYFSETQRNKGNFPGRFSGRQFSNSRSEMNVSTLELGDSALYLCASSPGTLTNTEAFFGQGTRLTVV.